These T cell receptor beta chains were read from a single sample in a study of graft-versus-host responses after intestinal transplantation. These receptors are not linked to any known antigen. This table comes from immunoSEQ multiplex PCR, and its TCRdb copy is limited to in-frame clones, with some not included. Among tens of thousands of clones listed, roughly 90% were seen once. The material was unstimulated CD8+ T cells sorted from spleen or lymph node cells, obtained before intestinal transplant. The receptors derive from a human donor who received an intestinal transplant. CDR3s include the opening cysteine and the closing phenylalanine or tryptophan. A D gene is named only where the DNA matches it firmly.

D gene	V gene	J gene	CDR3 DNA	CDR3 protein
TRBD1	TRBV28	TRBJ1-5	TGTGCCAGCAGTCCGACAGGGGATCAGCCCCAGCATTTT	CASSPTGDQPQHF
NA	TRBV7-9	TRBJ2-7	TGTGCCAGCAGCCCTCCGGTCAGGGGCTCCTACGAGCAGTACTTC	CASSPPVRGSYEQYF
TRBD2	TRBV25-1	TRBJ2-2	TGTGCCAGCCGGGCGGCGCTAGCGGGGGGACAGAACACCGGGGAGCTGTTTTTT	CASRAALAGGQNTGELFF
NA	TRBV27	TRBJ2-1	TGTGCCAGCAGTTTAGGCAGCTACAATGAGCAGTTCTTC	CASSLGSYNEQFF
NA	TRBV19	TRBJ2-5	TGTGCCAGTAGTATGGAGGTCGGAAGGGTGGAGACCCAGTACTTC	CASSMEVGRVETQYF
TRBD1	TRBV5-4	TRBJ2-7	TGTGCCAGCAGCCCACAGGGGAGCTCCTACGAGCAGTACTTC	CASSPQGSSYEQYF
NA	TRBV6-1	TRBJ2-7	TGTGCCAGCAGCCCTAGATTGCCTTACGAGCAGTACTTC	CASSPRLPYEQYF
NA	TRBV5-5	TRBJ2-1	TGTGCCAGCAGCTGGGAGGAATACCCCCCGCGGTACAATGAGCAGTTCTTC	CASSWEEYPPRYNEQFF
NA	TRBV21-1	TRBJ1-6	TGTGCCAGCAGCAAGGACAGGGGGTATAATTCACCCCTCCACTTT	CASSKDRGYNSPLHF
TRBD1	TRBV7-9	TRBJ2-3	TGTGCCAGCAGCCCCCGGACAGGGGCCACAGATACGCAGTATTTT	CASSPRTGATDTQYF
NA	TRBV27	TRBJ2-2	TGTGCCAGCAGTTTAAGGACAACGAACACCGGGGAGCTGTTTTTT	CASSLRTTNTGELFF
NA	TRBV7-9	TRBJ1-2	TGTGCCAGCAGCTACCCCACTCCCGCCCTTAACTATGGCTACACCTTC	CASSYPTPALNYGYTF
NA	TRBV5-1	TRBJ1-1	TGCGCCAGCATAGGGGCTCCGAACACTGAAGCTTTCTTT	CASIGAPNTEAFF
NA	TRBV4-1	TRBJ1-2	TGCGCCAGCAGCCATGAGGACAGCTGGGGTGGTGGCTACACCTTC	CASSHEDSWGGGYTF
NA	TRBV4-1	TRBJ1-5	TGCGCCAGCAGCCAAGATTCGACAGGTCGTCAGCCCCAGCATTTT	CASSQDSTGRQPQHF
NA	TRBV7-9	TRBJ1-2	TGTGCCAGCACGCAGGGATTAAAGGGCTACACCTTC	CASTQGLKGYTF
NA	TRBV5-4	TRBJ2-5	TGTGCCAGCAGCTTAGGGGTAGAAGACAGTCTCCAAGAGACCCAGTACTTC	CASSLGVEDSLQETQYF